This entry features one T cell receptor beta chain sequence. This sample is drawn from a study of metastatic and nonmetastatic thyroid tumors. This CDR3 comprises 15 residues. Trimming left V 4 bases short and J 0 bases short, with 10 bases between. Looked up from germline, CDR1 is SGHRS and CDR2 is YFSETQ. TCRdb reassembled clones from the PCR reads with MiXCR. The sample comprises tens of thousands of clones, around 10% of which are singletons, and roughly 9% rests with the top ten. All patients were treatment-naive before thyroid surgery. Sequencing used blood. The rearrangement uses TRBV5-1 and TRBJ2-2; D is ambiguous. The origin of this receptor is a male donor with papillary thyroid cancer or a benign thyroid nodule (not recorded which). Some clones in this sample may be carry-over from other donors' samples. The CDR3 spells CASSPGGSNTGELFF. CDR3 bases: TGCGCCAGCAGCCCCGGCGGCTCGAACACCGGGGAGCTGTTTTTT.